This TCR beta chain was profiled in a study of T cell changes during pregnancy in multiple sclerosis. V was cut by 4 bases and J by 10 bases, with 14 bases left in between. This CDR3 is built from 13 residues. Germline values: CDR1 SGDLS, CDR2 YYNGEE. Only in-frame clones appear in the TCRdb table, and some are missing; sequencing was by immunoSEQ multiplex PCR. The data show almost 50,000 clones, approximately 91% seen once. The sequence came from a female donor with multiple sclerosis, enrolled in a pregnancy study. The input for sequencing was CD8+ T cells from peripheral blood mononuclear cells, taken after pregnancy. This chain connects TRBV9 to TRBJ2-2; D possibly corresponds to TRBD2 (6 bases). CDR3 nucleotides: TGTGCCAGCAGCCCGGGACTGCCGGCGGAGCTGTTTTTT. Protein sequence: CASSPGLPAELFF.